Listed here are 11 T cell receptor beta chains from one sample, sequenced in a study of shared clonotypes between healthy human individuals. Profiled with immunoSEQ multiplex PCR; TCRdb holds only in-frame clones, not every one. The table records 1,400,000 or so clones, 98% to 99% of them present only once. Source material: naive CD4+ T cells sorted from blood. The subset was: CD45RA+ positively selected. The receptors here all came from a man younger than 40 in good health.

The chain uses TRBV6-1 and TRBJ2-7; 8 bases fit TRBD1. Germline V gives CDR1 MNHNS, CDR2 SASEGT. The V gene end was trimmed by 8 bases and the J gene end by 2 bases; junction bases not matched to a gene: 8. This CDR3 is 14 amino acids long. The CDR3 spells CASRRDRLTYEQYF. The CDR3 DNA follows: TGTGCCAGCCGAAGGGACAGGTTGACCTACGAGCAGTACTTC.

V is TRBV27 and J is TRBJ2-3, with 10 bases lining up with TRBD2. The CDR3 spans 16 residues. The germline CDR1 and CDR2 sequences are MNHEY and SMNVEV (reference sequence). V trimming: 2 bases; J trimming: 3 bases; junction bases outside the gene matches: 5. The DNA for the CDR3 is TGTGCCAGCAGTTTACGGATAGCGGGAGGAACAGATACGCAGTATTTT. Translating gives CASSLRIAGGTDTQYF.

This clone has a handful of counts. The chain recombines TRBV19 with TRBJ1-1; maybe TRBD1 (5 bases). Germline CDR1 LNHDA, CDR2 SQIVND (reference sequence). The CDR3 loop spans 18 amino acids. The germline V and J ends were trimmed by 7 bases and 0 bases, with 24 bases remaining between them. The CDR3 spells CASKPLMGRRGMNTEAFF. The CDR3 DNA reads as TGTGCCAGTAAACCACTGATGGGACGGAGGGGCATGAACACTGAAGCTTTCTTT.

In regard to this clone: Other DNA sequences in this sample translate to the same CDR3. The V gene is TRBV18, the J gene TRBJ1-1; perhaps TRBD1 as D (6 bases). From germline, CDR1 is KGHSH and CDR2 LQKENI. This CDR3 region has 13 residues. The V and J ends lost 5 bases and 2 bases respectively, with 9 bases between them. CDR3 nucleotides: TGTGCCAGCTCAGGACAGACTAACACTGAAGCTTTCTTT. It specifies CASSGQTNTEAFF.

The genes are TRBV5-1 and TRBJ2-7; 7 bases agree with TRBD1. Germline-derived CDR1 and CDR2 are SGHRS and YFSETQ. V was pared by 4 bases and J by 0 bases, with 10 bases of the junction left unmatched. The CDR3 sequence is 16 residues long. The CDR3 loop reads CASSLETGVTSYEQYF. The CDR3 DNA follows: TGCGCCAGCAGCCTGGAAACAGGGGTTACCTCCTACGAGCAGTACTTC.

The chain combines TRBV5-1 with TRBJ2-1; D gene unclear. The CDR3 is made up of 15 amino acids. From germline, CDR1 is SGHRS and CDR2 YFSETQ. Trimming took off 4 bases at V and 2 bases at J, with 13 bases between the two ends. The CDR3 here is CASSQAGRTYNEQFF. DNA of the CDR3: TGCGCCAGCAGCCAAGCTGGGCGGACCTACAATGAGCAGTTCTTC.

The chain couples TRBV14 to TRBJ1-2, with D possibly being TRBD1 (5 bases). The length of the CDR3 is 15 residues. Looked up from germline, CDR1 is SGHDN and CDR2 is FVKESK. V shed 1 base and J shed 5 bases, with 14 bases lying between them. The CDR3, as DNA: TGTGCCAGCAGCCAAGTGATAGGGACGGCTTATGGCTACACCTTC. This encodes CASSQVIGTAYGYTF.

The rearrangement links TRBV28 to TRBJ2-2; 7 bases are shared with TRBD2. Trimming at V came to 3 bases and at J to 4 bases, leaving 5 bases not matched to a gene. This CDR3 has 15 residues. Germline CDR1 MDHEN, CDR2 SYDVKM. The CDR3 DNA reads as TGTGCCAGCAGTTTTACTCGCGGGGGCACCGGGGAGCTGTTTTTT. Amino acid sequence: CASSFTRGGTGELFF.

CDR3 sequence reads: CASSSPPNYGYTF. CDR3 coding DNA: TGTGCCAGCAGCAGCCCGCCTAACTATGGCTACACCTTC. V and J are TRBV7-9 and TRBJ1-2, with D unclear. The CDR3 runs 13 residues. V lost 5 bases and J 0 bases, leaving 7 bases between the germline ends. The germline CDR1 and CDR2 sequences are SEHNR and FQNEAQ (reference sequence).

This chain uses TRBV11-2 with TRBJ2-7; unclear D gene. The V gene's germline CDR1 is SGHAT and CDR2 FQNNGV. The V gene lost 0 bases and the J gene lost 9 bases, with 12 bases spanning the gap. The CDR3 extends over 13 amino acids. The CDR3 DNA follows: TGTGCCAGCAGCTTAGACCCGGACGAGTGGCAGTACTTC. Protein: CASSLDPDEWQYF.

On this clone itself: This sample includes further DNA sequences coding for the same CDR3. CDR3 amino acids: CASSSTYEQYF. The CDR3 DNA follows: TGCGCCAGCAGCTCGACGTACGAGCAGTACTTC. The J gene is TRBJ2-7, the V gene TRBV5-1; D is uncertain. Trimming removed 3 bases from V and 4 bases from J, with 5 bases in between. In germline, CDR1 is SGHRS, CDR2 YFSETQ. The CDR3 covers 11 residues.